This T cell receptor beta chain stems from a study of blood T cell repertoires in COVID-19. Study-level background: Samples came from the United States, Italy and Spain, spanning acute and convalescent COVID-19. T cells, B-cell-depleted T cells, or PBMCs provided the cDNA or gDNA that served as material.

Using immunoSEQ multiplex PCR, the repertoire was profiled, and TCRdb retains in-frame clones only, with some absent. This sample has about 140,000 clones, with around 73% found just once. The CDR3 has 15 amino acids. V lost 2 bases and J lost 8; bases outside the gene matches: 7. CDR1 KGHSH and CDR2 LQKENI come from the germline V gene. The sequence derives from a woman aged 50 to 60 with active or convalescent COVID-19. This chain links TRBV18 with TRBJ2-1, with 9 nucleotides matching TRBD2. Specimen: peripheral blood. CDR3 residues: CASSPRAGGPDEQFF. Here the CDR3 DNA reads TGTGCCAGCTCACCAAGGGCGGGGGGGCCAGATGAGCAGTTCTTC.